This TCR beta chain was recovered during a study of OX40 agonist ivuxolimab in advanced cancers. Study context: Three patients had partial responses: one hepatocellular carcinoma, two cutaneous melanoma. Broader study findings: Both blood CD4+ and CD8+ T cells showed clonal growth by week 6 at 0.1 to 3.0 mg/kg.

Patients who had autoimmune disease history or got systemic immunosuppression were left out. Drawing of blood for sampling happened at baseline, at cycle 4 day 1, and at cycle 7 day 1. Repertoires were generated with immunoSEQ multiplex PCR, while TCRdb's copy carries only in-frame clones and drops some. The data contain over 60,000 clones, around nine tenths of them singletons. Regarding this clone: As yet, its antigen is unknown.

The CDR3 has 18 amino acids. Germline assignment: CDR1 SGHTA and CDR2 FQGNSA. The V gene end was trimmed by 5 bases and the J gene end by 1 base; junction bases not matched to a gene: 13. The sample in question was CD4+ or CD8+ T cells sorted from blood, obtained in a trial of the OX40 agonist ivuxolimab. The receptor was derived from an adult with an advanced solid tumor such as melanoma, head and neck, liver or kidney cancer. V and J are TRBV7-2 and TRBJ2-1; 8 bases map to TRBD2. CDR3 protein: CASSRFGAGGISYNEQFF. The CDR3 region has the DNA TGTGCCAGCAGCCGATTTGGGGCGGGGGGAATTTCCTACAATGAGCAGTTCTTC.